This T cell receptor beta chain was retrieved from a study of shared clonotypes between healthy human individuals. Germline loops: CDR1 KGHSH, CDR2 LQKENI. The V segment lost 3 bases and the J segment 6 bases; nucleotides outside the gene matches: 1. The CDR3 extends over 13 amino acids. Whole-study findings and limits: Shared clonotypes: 4.5% to 5% naive CD4, roughly 3.5% naive CD8, over 2% memory CD4, approximately 0.4% memory CD8. Memory subsets generally showed lower estimated richness than naive subsets. Inspection by rarefaction showed sorted-subset sequencing to be incomplete despite large depth.

Comment on this clone: Its specificity is unknown.

Assay: immunoSEQ multiplex PCR; the TCRdb copy retains only in-frame clones and omits some. Of approximately 350,000 clones listed, approximately 79% are singletons. Splitting of CD4+ cells produced CD45RA+ naive and CD45RA-negative memory subsets. V gene TRBV18 combines with J gene TRBJ2-2, with 7 bases lining up with TRBD1. This receptor was taken from a young man in good health. The sequenced material came from memory CD4+ T cells sorted from blood. Subset indicated: CD45RA-negative fraction. The CDR3 DNA reads TGTGCCAGCTCACCGCAGGGGGCCGGGGAGCTGTTTTTT. This gives the protein CASSPQGAGELFF.